This TCR beta chain derives from a study of blood T cell repertoires in COVID-19. Whole-study context: Specimens from acute and convalescent COVID-19 originated in the United States, Italy and Spain. T cells, B-cell-depleted T cells, or PBMCs supplied cDNA or gDNA.

The CDR3 length is 15 residues. The germline V gene encodes CDR1 SGHVS and CDR2 FQNEAQ. V shed 1 base and J shed 4 bases, with 11 bases lying between them. In the original processing: Nucleated cell counts were estimated from reference gene primer amplification. Repertoires were generated with immunoSEQ multiplex PCR, while TCRdb's copy carries only in-frame clones and drops some. For V, J and clone size, that table is used; D and trimming come from the DNA. This table holds 200,000 to 250,000 clones, about 85% found once. The sequencing input was peripheral blood. This clonotype originated in a woman aged 55-70 years who had recovered from COVID-19. The rearrangement links TRBV7-8 to TRBJ2-1; a weak D match, TRBD1 (6 bases). CDR3: CASSLDPQGYNEQFF. In DNA form, the CDR3 reads TGTGCCAGCAGCTTAGATCCGCAGGGGTACAATGAGCAGTTCTTC.